This paragraph covers one T cell receptor beta chain sequence. What it binds is not known. These data are taken from a study of T cell responses to AZD1222 COVID-19 vaccine. Notes on the study in general: Donors were chiefly white British, with a greater number of females, and clonal diversity was perhaps underestimated. Scientists sampled the repertoires only once the peak T cell response had passed.

Assay: immunoSEQ multiplex PCR; the TCRdb copy retains only in-frame clones and omits some. This repertoire shows roughly 120,000 clones, just under 95% found once; its top ten account for 2.5% to 3.5%. This TCR came from an adult in good health. The input for sequencing was peripheral blood, taken on day 0 of AZD1222 vaccination.

The CDR3 here is CASSLEYTEAFF. The CDR3 bases are TGTGCCAGCAGCTTGGAGTATACTGAAGCTTTCTTT. The V call is TRBV5-4, the J call TRBJ1-1; D uncertain. Trimming took 0 bases from V and 5 from J, leaving 5 bases between them. The CDR3 totals 12 residues. Germline CDR1 reads SGHNT; CDR2 reads YYREEE (reference sequence).